What follows are 27 T cell receptor beta chains derived from one specimen sequenced in a study of brain T cells in children with intractable seizures. Time point of the sample: blood from clinic visit 5 months post-surgery; TSC patient then seizure free. Here immunoSEQ multiplex PCR was the method, and the copy in TCRdb shows in-frame clones only, minus some. Of about 320,000 clones detected, about 94% appear once; the ten largest clones hold 5.7%. The input for sequencing was peripheral blood, taken around 5 months after surgery. The receptors come from a boy under three years old with tuberous sclerosis and intractable seizures.

This CDR3 is CASRRYVGTGYEQYF. CDR3 nucleotides: TGTGCCAGCAGACGGTACGTGGGGACAGGCTACGAGCAGTACTTC. The rearrangement uses TRBV6-5 and TRBJ2-7, with 8 nucleotides matching TRBD1. The CDR3 has 15 amino acids. V lost 6 bases to trimming and J lost 3 bases; unmatched junction nucleotides: 10. From germline, CDR1 is MNHEY and CDR2 SVGAGI.

The chain is built from TRBV7-9 and TRBJ2-4; D possibly corresponds to TRBD1 (6 bases). Germline CDR1 and CDR2: SEHNR and FQNEAQ (reference sequence). The V and J ends lost 8 bases and 1 base respectively, with 6 bases between them. The CDR3 sequence is 12 residues long. The DNA of the CDR3 is TGTGCCAGCCAGGGGGCCAAAAACATTCAGTACTTC. This gives the protein CASQGAKNIQYF.

The chain uses TRBV6-5 and TRBJ2-1; 11 nucleotides agree with TRBD2. The germline gives CDR1 MNHEY, CDR2 SVGAGI. The ends lost 4 bases at V and 8 bases at J; junction bases unmatched: 4. The CDR3 spans 14 residues. CDR3 residues: CASSLAGGSDEQFF. CDR3 DNA sequence: TGTGCCAGCAGTTTAGCGGGAGGGTCGGATGAGCAGTTCTTC.

The chain joins TRBV24-1 to TRBJ2-5, with TRBD1 matching over 9 bases. V lost 3 bases and J lost 5; bases outside the gene matches: 9. The CDR3 is 16 amino acids. Germline V CDR1 and CDR2: KGHDR, SFDVKD. As DNA, the CDR3 is TGTGCCACCAGTGATGGTTCAACAGGGGGCAAGGAGACCCAGTACTTC. This sequence encodes CATSDGSTGGKETQYF.

The chain joins TRBV6-4 to TRBJ2-2, with TRBD2 matching over 10 bases. The CDR3 runs 16 residues. J gave up 7 bases and V 11 bases, and 16 bases lay outside the gene matches. Germline-derived CDR1 and CDR2 are MRHNA and SNTAGT. CDR3 DNA sequence: TGTGCCCCCCGAACGGCTAGCGGGAGTTTGGGCGGGGAGCTGTTTTTT. Amino acid sequence: CAPRTASGSLGGELFF.

This chain uses TRBV9 with TRBJ2-2; 9 bases line up with TRBD2. Trimming removed 0 bases from V and 6 bases from J; junction bases left unmatched: 12. From germline, CDR1 is SGDLS and CDR2 YYNGEE. This CDR3 has 18 residues. CDR3 amino acids: CASSVELAGWGVAGELFF. In DNA, the CDR3 is TGTGCCAGCAGCGTAGAACTAGCGGGTTGGGGGGTCGCCGGGGAGCTGTTTTTT.

This sequence joins TRBV7-9 and TRBJ2-7; 10 positions match TRBD1. The germline V gene has CDR1 SEHNR and CDR2 FQNEAQ (reference sequence). J lost 2 bases, V lost 4 bases, and 2 bases had no gene match. The CDR3 has 14 amino acids. The CDR3 nucleotides read TGTGCCAGCAGCTGGGGGACAGGGGCCTACGAGCAGTACTTC. It encodes CASSWGTGAYEQYF.

The rearrangement uses TRBV7-9 and TRBJ2-1; 11 nucleotides agree with TRBD2. CDR1 and CDR2 from the germline V gene are SEHNR and FQNEAQ (reference sequence). The V and J ends lost 11 bases and 9 bases, in that order; junction bases with no gene match: 9. The CDR3 covers 13 residues. As DNA, the CDR3 is TGTGCCGGGCGGCTAGCGGGAGGTAGTGAGCAGTTCTTC. It translates to CAGRLAGGSEQFF.

The genes are TRBV5-6 and TRBJ2-2; D gene unclear. The CDR3 covers 13 residues. Trimming removed 2 bases at V and 5 bases at J, with 7 bases between. Per the germline V gene, CDR1 is SGHDT and CDR2 is YYEEEE. CDR3 in amino acids: CASSLQITGELFF. The CDR3 coding sequence is TGTGCCAGCAGCTTACAGATTACCGGGGAGCTGTTTTTT.

CDR3 in amino acids: CASSSSGTGMNTEAFF. The CDR3 coding sequence is TGTGCCAGCAGTTCTTCCGGGACAGGGATGAACACTGAAGCTTTCTTT. The chain has TRBV6-6 and TRBJ1-1; TRBD1 agrees at 9 bases. Unmatched junction bases numbered 6, after V lost 4 bases and J lost 0 bases. CDR1 is MNHNY, CDR2 SVGAGI, per germline (reference sequence). The CDR3 has 16 amino acids.

The V and J genes are TRBV30 and TRBJ1-2, with no clear D. Between the trimmed V and J ends, which lost 2 bases and 3 bases, there was a span of 7 bases. CDR1 and CDR2 from the germline V gene are GTSNPN and SVGIG (reference sequence). The CDR3 has 12 residues. CDR3 bases: TGTGCCTGGAGTCTGGAGGACTATGGCTACACCTTC. Translation: CAWSLEDYGYTF.

This chain links TRBV30 with TRBJ2-1; unclear D gene. Germline loops: CDR1 GTSNPN, CDR2 SVGIG (reference sequence). This CDR3 comprises 15 residues. The germline V and J ends were trimmed by 1 base and 0 bases, with 10 bases remaining between them. The CDR3 here is CAWSGTTGSYNEQFF. CDR3 sequence (DNA): TGTGCCTGGAGTGGAACGACCGGCTCCTACAATGAGCAGTTCTTC. Drawing the rest from reference TRBV30 and TRBJ2-1, the complete variable domain is SQTIHQWPATLVQPVGSPLSLECTVEGTSNPNLYWYRQAAGRGLQLLFYSVGIGQISSEVPQNLSASRPQDRQFILSSKKLLLSDSGFYLCAWSGTTGSYNEQFFGPGTRLTVL.

The CDR3 loop is CASSELGSSDYEQYF. The CDR3 coding sequence is TGTGCCAGCAGTGAACTAGGTTCCTCGGACTACGAGCAGTACTTC. The V and J genes are TRBV25-1 and TRBJ2-7; D is ambiguous. The CDR3 loop spans 15 amino acids. V lost 2 bases and J 3 bases, leaving 14 bases between the germline ends. CDR1 and CDR2 from the germline V gene are MGHDK and SYGVNS.

Concerning this clone: In the same sample, other DNA sequences code for this CDR3. The CDR3 protein is CASSVDNTGELFF. DNA for the CDR3: TGTGCCAGCAGCGTAGATAACACCGGGGAGCTGTTTTTT. This sequence joins TRBV9 and TRBJ2-2; the D is unclear. Trimming left V 0 bases short and J 2 bases short, with 2 bases between. The length of the CDR3 is 13 residues. The germline CDR1 and CDR2 sequences are SGDLS and YYNGEE.

For the CDR3, the DNA is TGTGCCAGCAGCCCTAAGGGCCCTCTTAATCGGACCCAGTACTTC. It specifies CASSPKGPLNRTQYF. The chain combines TRBV7-8 with TRBJ2-5, with no clear D. Germline CDR1 is SGHVS and CDR2 is FQNEAQ. Trimming stripped 5 bases from V and 7 bases from J, with 20 bases between. This CDR3 region has 15 residues. The full variable domain, its missing parts supplied by reference TRBV7-8 and TRBJ2-5, is GAGVSQSPRYKVAKRGQDVALRCDPISGHVSLFWYQQALGQGPEFLTYFQNEAQLDKSGLPSDRFFAERPEGSVSTLKIQRTQQEDSAVYLCASSPKGPLNRTQYFGPGTRLLVL.

In nucleotides, the CDR3 is TGTGCCACCAGTGGAGGTGGCAATCAGCCCCAGCATTTT. This codes for CATSGGGNQPQHF. The gene calls are TRBV24-1 and TRBJ1-5; D is unresolved. Germline V lookup: CDR1 KGHDR, CDR2 SFDVKD. The germline V and J ends were trimmed by 5 bases and 2 bases, with 6 bases remaining between them. This CDR3 comprises 13 residues.

The chain uses TRBV30 and TRBJ1-4; weak D call: TRBD1 (5 bases). The germline V and J ends were trimmed by 4 bases and 4 bases, with 13 bases remaining between them. The germline gives CDR1 GTSNPN, CDR2 SVGIG (reference sequence). The CDR3 runs to 14 residues. In DNA, the CDR3 is TGTGCCTGGAATCGGGGCGAGGTTAATGAAAAACTGTTTTTT. Residues: CAWNRGEVNEKLFF.

This chain uses TRBV23-1 with TRBJ2-3, with 11 bases fitting TRBD2. TRBV23-1 is assigned to the ORF class and has an uncertain function. V was pared by 0 bases and J by 1 base, with 15 bases of the junction left unmatched. CDR3 size: 21 residues. CDR3 sequence: CASSQSPPTSGRGRGTDTQYF. The CDR3 DNA is TGCGCCAGCAGTCAATCCCCCCCTACTAGCGGGAGAGGTCGGGGCACAGATACGCAGTATTTT.

The CDR3 loop reads CASSLHSDISNQPQHF. CDR3 bases: TGTGCCAGCAGCTTACACTCGGACATTAGCAATCAGCCCCAGCATTTT. The chain joins TRBV7-8 to TRBJ1-5, with a possible D match to TRBD1 (5 bases). Trimming took 2 bases from V and 0 from J, leaving 11 bases between them. Germline CDR1 reads SGHVS; CDR2 reads FQNEAQ. There are 16 residues in the CDR3.

The rearrangement uses TRBV19 and TRBJ1-5; D is uncertain. V lost 2 bases and J lost 6, with 11 bases in between. There are 14 residues in the CDR3. CDR1 is LNHDA and CDR2 is SQIVND in the germline V gene (reference sequence). CDR3 nucleotides: TGTGCCAGTAGTATAATGGCCCTGGGTCAGCCCCAGCATTTT. It translates to CASSIMALGQPQHF. The variable domain in full, with the rest retrieved from reference TRBV19 and TRBJ1-5, is DGGITQSPKYLFRKEGQNVTLSCEQNLNHDAMYWYRQDPGQGLRLIYYSQIVNDFQKGDIAEGYSVSREKKESFPLTVTSAQKNPTAFYLCASSIMALGQPQHFGDGTRLSIL.

This clone was counted once. This sample includes further DNA sequences coding for the same CDR3. V is TRBV2 and J is TRBJ2-7; no clear D. The CDR3 contains 10 residues. Germline values: CDR1 SNHLY, CDR2 FYNNEI. V was cut by 6 bases and J by 3 bases, with 3 bases left in between. The CDR3, as DNA: TGTGCCAGCAGGGGCTACGAGCAGTACTTC. This codes for CASRGYEQYF.

The V and J genes are TRBV6-5 and TRBJ2-7; unclear D gene. The CDR3 contains 13 residues. V lost 0 bases and J lost 4, with 7 bases in between. Germline V lookup: CDR1 MNHEY, CDR2 SVGAGI. In nucleotides, the CDR3 is TGTGCCAGCAGTTACTCAGCCTCGTACGAGCAGTACTTC. Encoded protein: CASSYSASYEQYF.

The chain carries TRBV7-9 and TRBJ2-2; the match to TRBD2 covers 11 bases. The CDR3 has 15 residues. V was clipped by 5 bases and J by 4 bases; unmatched bases: 3. The V gene's germline CDR1 is SEHNR and CDR2 FQNEAQ (reference sequence). The CDR3 spells CASSQLAGVTGELFF. The CDR3 DNA is TGTGCCAGCAGCCAACTAGCGGGAGTCACCGGGGAGCTGTTTTTT.

J is TRBJ2-2 and V is TRBV7-3, with D possibly TRBD1 on 5 matching bases. The CDR3 consists of 15 residues. The germline V gene encodes CDR1 SGHTA and CDR2 FQGTGA. The V end was cut by 1 base, the J end by 7 bases, with 13 bases between. This chain's CDR3 is CASSLNGQGSGELFF. The CDR3 DNA reads as TGTGCCAGCAGCTTAAATGGCCAGGGAAGCGGGGAGCTGTTTTTT.

The chain employs TRBV5-6 and TRBJ2-7, with 8 bases fitting TRBD2. Germline CDR1 SGHDT, CDR2 YYEEEE. Unmatched junction bases numbered 4, after V lost 1 base and J lost 4 bases. The CDR3 sequence is 14 residues long. The CDR3 DNA reads TGTGCCAGCAGCTTGCGGGGGGGCAAGTACGAGCAGTACTTC. Translation gives CASSLRGGKYEQYF.

V gene TRBV4-1 combines with J gene TRBJ2-1; 8 positions match TRBD2. The CDR3 length is 17 residues. CDR1 and CDR2 (germline): MGHRA, YSYEKL. J gave up 0 bases and V 1 base, and 5 bases lay outside the gene matches. The CDR3 DNA sequence: TGCGCCAGCAGCCAAGGTAGCGGGGCGGGCTCCTACAATGAGCAGTTCTTC. Protein product: CASSQGSGAGSYNEQFF.

V and J are TRBV7-9 and TRBJ1-1; D is undetermined. This CDR3 is 16 amino acids long. V was cut by 0 bases and J by 0 bases, with 11 bases left in between. Germline CDR1 SEHNR, CDR2 FQNEAQ (reference sequence). The CDR3 DNA reads TGTGCCAGCAGCTTAGCTCTCGGGCAGCTGAACACTGAAGCTTTCTTT. As protein: CASSLALGQLNTEAFF. Full variable domain (missing parts from reference TRBV7-9 and TRBJ1-1): DTGVSQNPRHKITKRGQNVTFRCDPISEHNRLYWYRQTLGQGPEFLTYFQNEAQLEKSRLLSDRFSAERPKGSFSTLEIQRTEQGDSAMYLCASSLALGQLNTEAFFGQGTRLTVV.